Listed here is a single TCR beta chain. Its antigen is unidentified. The junction shows a germline mismatch at one end, possibly a read error. These data originate in a study of T cells in Graves' hyperthyroidism and ophthalmopathy. The overall study: Before any treatment, at initial diagnosis, peripheral blood was collected. Study-wide findings and caveats: Patients with ophthalmopathy were separated from those with stable hyperthyroidism by a 13 V-J model.

Hyperthyroidism patients were newly diagnosed, had disease duration under 2 months, and were aged 18 to 65 years. Thyroid ultrasound and orbital computed tomography, with clinical symptoms and serum thyroxine and TRAb, informed diagnoses. TCR beta CDR3 regions were amplified from RNA. The primer set for the first-round RT-PCR of the TCR CDR3 was HTBI. TCRdb used MiXCR to reprocess the multiplex PCR reads, holding one entry per CDR3 protein. The repertoire holds more than 300,000 distinct CDR3 sequences, with roughly a sixth as singletons. The CDR3 runs to 13 residues. The TCR comes from a woman aged 30 to 39 with Graves' hyperthyroidism that later progressed to Graves' ophthalmopathy. The chain carries TRBV12-3 or TRBV12-4 and TRBJ1-2; 7 bases fit TRBD1. What was sequenced was blood. The DNA for the CDR3 is TGTGCCAGCAGTTTGACGGGACAGCCCTCCGAGGCCTTC. This codes for CASSLTGQPSEAF.